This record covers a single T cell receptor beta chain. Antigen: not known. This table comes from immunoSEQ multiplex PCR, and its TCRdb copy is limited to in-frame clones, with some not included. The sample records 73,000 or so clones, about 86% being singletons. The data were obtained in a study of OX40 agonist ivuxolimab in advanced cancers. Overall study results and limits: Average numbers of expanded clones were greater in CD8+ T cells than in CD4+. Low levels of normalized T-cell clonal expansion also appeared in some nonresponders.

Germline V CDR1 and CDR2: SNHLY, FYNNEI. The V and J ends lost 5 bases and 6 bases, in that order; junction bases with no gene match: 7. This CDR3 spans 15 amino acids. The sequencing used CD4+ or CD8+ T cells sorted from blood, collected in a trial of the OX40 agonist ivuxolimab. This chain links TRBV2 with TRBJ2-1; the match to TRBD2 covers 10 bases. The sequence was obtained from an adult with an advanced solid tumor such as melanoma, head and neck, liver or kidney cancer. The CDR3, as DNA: TGTGCCAGCAGTTACGGACTAGCGGAATTCAATGAGCAGTTCTTC. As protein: CASSYGLAEFNEQFF.